These 25 T cell receptor beta chains were sequenced from one sample in a study of T cell changes during pregnancy in multiple sclerosis. Only in-frame clones appear in the TCRdb table, and some are missing; sequencing was by immunoSEQ multiplex PCR. The sample includes 80,000 to 100,000 clones, over 85% of them seen just once. Sequencing was performed on peripheral blood, taken after pregnancy. These TCRs come from a female donor with multiple sclerosis, enrolled in a pregnancy study.

The chain is built from TRBV9 and TRBJ1-1; 9 nucleotides line up with TRBD1. Looked up from germline, CDR1 is SGDLS and CDR2 is YYNGEE. The J segment lost 10 bases and the V segment lost 4 bases, leaving 2 bases of the junction unmatched. CDR3 length equals 11 residues. The CDR3 sequence is CASSSTGGAFF. The CDR3 DNA reads as TGTGCCAGCAGCTCGACAGGGGGAGCTTTCTTT.

The gene calls are TRBV6-1 and TRBJ2-7; D is ambiguous. The CDR3 is made up of 13 amino acids. Trimming pared 1 base from V and 4 bases from J, leaving 8 bases between. Germline V gives CDR1 MNHNS, CDR2 SASEGT. CDR3 loop: CASSEGQPYEQYF. For the CDR3, the DNA is TGTGCCAGCAGTGAAGGGCAACCGTACGAGCAGTACTTC.

Only one count was recorded for this clone. V gene TRBV9 combines with J gene TRBJ2-3; D gene ambiguous. In germline, CDR1 is SGDLS, CDR2 YYNGEE. The CDR3 spans 11 residues. V was pared by 5 bases and J by 9 bases, with 10 bases between. CDR3 coding DNA: TGTGCCAGCAGAGGAGAAGGAACGCAGTATTTT. As protein: CASRGEGTQYF. Full variable domain (rest looked up from reference TRBV9 and TRBJ2-3): DSGVTQTPKHLITATGQRVTLRCSPRSGDLSVYWYQQSLDQGLQFLIQYYNGEERAKGNILERFSAQQFPDLHSELNLSSLELGDSALYFCASRGEGTQYFGPGTRLTVL.

The rearrangement links TRBV29-1 to TRBJ2-2; TRBD1 aligns across 9 bases. This CDR3 contains 16 residues. Germline CDR1 and CDR2: SQVTM and ANQGSEA. V shed 7 bases and J 0 bases; nucleotides not matched to a gene: 9. The CDR3 nucleotides read TGCAGCGGGCGGGACACAGGGGGCGCGAACACCGGGGAGCTGTTTTTT. Protein sequence: CSGRDTGGANTGELFF.

The V call is TRBV5-1, the J call TRBJ1-1; D is uncertain. The CDR3 is 15 residues long. Trimming shortened V by 0 bases and J by 0 bases, and 9 bases separated the two germline ends. CDR1 SGHRS and CDR2 YFSETQ come from the germline V gene. The CDR3 region is CASSLGRSLNTEAFF. The CDR3 DNA sequence: TGCGCCAGCAGCTTGGGTCGCAGTTTGAACACTGAAGCTTTCTTT.

The V gene is TRBV28, the J gene TRBJ2-7; D is possibly TRBD2 (6 bases). V gave up 5 bases and J gave up 2 bases, with 22 bases separating them. The CDR3 runs 17 residues. In germline, CDR1 is MDHEN, CDR2 SYDVKM. In DNA form, the CDR3 reads TGTGCCAGCAGTCTCGGACCACCCGGTAGCGGACCCTACGAGCAGTACTTC. It specifies CASSLGPPGSGPYEQYF. Supplemented by reference TRBV28 and TRBJ2-7, the full variable domain reads DVKVTQSSRYLVKRTGEKVFLECVQDMDHENMFWYRQDPGLGLRLIYFSYDVKMKEKGDIPEGYSVSREKKERFSLILESASTNQTSMYLCASSLGPPGSGPYEQYFGPGTRLTVT.

The genes are TRBV27 and TRBJ2-3; possible D gene TRBD2, 6 bases. This CDR3 has 14 amino acids. Germline-derived CDR1 and CDR2 are MNHEY and SMNVEV (reference sequence). Trimming left V 1 base short and J 3 bases short, with 8 bases between. The CDR3 region is CASSLYGSTDTQYF. The CDR3 DNA reads TGTGCCAGCAGTTTATACGGGAGTACAGATACGCAGTATTTT.

The gene calls are TRBV19 and TRBJ1-2; a possible D gene is TRBD1 (5 bases). Per germline, CDR1 LNHDA and CDR2 SQIVND (reference sequence). Trimming left V 0 bases short and J 10 bases short, with 12 bases between. The CDR3 runs to 13 residues. The CDR3 region has the DNA TGTGCCAGTAGTATAGATCAACAGGTGATCTACACCTTC. Its translation is CASSIDQQVIYTF.

The genes are TRBV18 and TRBJ2-7, with 12 positions matching TRBD2. V gave up 3 bases and J gave up 6 bases; unmatched junction bases: 6. Germline V gene sequence: CDR1 KGHSH, CDR2 LQKENI. CDR3 length equals 15 residues. The chain's CDR3 is CASSPLLAGGLEQYF. CDR3 bases: TGTGCCAGCTCACCCCTACTAGCGGGAGGTCTCGAGCAGTACTTC. Supplemented by reference TRBV18 and TRBJ2-7, the full variable domain reads NAGVMQNPRHLVRRRGQEARLRCSPMKGHSHVYWYRQLPEEGLKFMVYLQKENIIDESGMPKERFSAEFPKEGPSILRIQQVVRGDSAAYFCASSPLLAGGLEQYFGPGTRLTVT.

V gene TRBV7-3 combines with J gene TRBJ2-1; D is uncertain. Germline V gene lookup returns CDR1 SGHTA and CDR2 FQGTGA. This CDR3 contains 13 residues. V dropped 5 bases and J dropped 9 bases, with 14 bases sitting between them. The CDR3 reads CASSPTRLSEQFF. The CDR3 DNA sequence: TGTGCCAGCAGCCCTACGCGGTTGAGTGAGCAGTTCTTC.

This rearrangement joins TRBV28 to TRBJ2-3, with 11 bases matching TRBD1. V gave up 1 base and J gave up 3 bases; unmatched junction bases: 9. This CDR3 has 18 residues. Germline V gene lookup returns CDR1 MDHEN and CDR2 SYDVKM. The chain's CDR3 is CASSLFSGGTGGTDTQYF. The CDR3 region has the DNA TGTGCCAGCAGTTTATTTAGCGGCGGGACAGGGGGGACAGATACGCAGTATTTT.

This sequence joins TRBV4-3 and TRBJ1-5, with D perhaps matching TRBD1 (5 bases). The CDR3 covers 16 residues. Trimming cost V 0 bases and J 3 bases, with 12 bases left between them. Germline lookup yields CDR1 LGHNA and CDR2 YSLEER. The CDR3 nucleotides read TGCGCCAGCAGCCAAGATTCCGGGACTAACAATCAGCCCCAGCATTTT. This encodes CASSQDSGTNNQPQHF.

The V and J genes are TRBV6-5 and TRBJ1-2; maybe TRBD1 (5 bases). V gave up 6 bases and J gave up 7 bases, with 15 bases separating them. This CDR3 has 13 residues. CDR1 MNHEY and CDR2 SVGAGI come from the germline V gene. CDR3 residues: CASSFGQLGGYTF. CDR3 DNA sequence: TGTGCCAGCAGCTTCGGACAATTGGGTGGCTACACCTTC.

The chain is built from TRBV6-5 and TRBJ1-1; the D is unclear. CDR3 size: 13 residues. V lost 4 bases and J 1 base, leaving 7 bases between the germline ends. Per germline, CDR1 MNHEY and CDR2 SVGAGI. The CDR3 DNA reads TGTGCCAGCAGTTTCAGTTCGAACACTGAAGCTTTCTTT. Translating it yields CASSFSSNTEAFF.

The J gene is TRBJ1-1, the V gene TRBV27; unclear D gene. The germline CDR1 and CDR2 sequences are MNHEY and SMNVEV (reference sequence). The CDR3 runs to 16 residues. The V end was cut by 2 bases, the J end by 4 bases, with 17 bases between. The CDR3 region is CASSLLPGRGGTEAFF. The CDR3 coding sequence is TGTGCCAGCAGTTTACTACCCGGACGGGGAGGCACTGAAGCTTTCTTT.

The CDR3 loop reads CAWSRVADTQYF. The CDR3 DNA sequence: TGTGCCTGGAGCAGGGTCGCAGATACGCAGTATTTT. The chain carries TRBV30 and TRBJ2-3, with D perhaps TRBD1 (5 bases). The germline gives CDR1 GTSNPN, CDR2 SVGIG (reference sequence). This CDR3 spans 12 amino acids. V was pared by 3 bases and J by 4 bases, with 8 bases between.

The rearrangement joins TRBV14 to TRBJ2-1, with D uncertain. Trimming stripped 2 bases from V and 5 bases from J, with 10 bases between. The CDR3 has 14 amino acids. The germline gives CDR1 SGHDN, CDR2 FVKESK. The CDR3 loop is CASSQFLADNEQFF. Written as DNA, the CDR3 is TGTGCCAGCAGCCAATTTCTGGCGGACAATGAGCAGTTCTTC.

This chain joins TRBV11-2 and TRBJ2-2, with 11 bases that match TRBD1. Germline V gives CDR1 SGHAT, CDR2 FQNNGV. This CDR3 contains 15 residues. J lost 7 bases, V lost 4 bases, and 5 bases had no gene match. CDR3 sequence: CASSSGQGANGELFF. CDR3 bases: TGTGCCAGCAGCTCTGGACAGGGGGCGAACGGGGAGCTGTTTTTT.

The rearrangement joins TRBV6-1 to TRBJ1-5, with a possible D match to TRBD1 (6 bases). Germline assignment: CDR1 MNHNS and CDR2 SASEGT. V was clipped by 4 bases and J by 4 bases, with 17 bases between them. The CDR3 is 16 residues long. DNA for the CDR3: TGTGCCAGCAGTGTACTATCGGGACAAATAAATCAGCCCCAGCATTTT. Amino acids: CASSVLSGQINQPQHF.

V gene TRBV2 combines with J gene TRBJ2-2, with 16 bases aligning to TRBD2. The germline V gene encodes CDR1 SNHLY and CDR2 FYNNEI. The CDR3 runs 16 residues. Trimming took 5 bases from V and 8 from J; bases not matched to a gene: 5. This chain's CDR3 is CASSPGTSGRGGELFF. CDR3 DNA: TGTGCCAGCAGTCCCGGGACTAGCGGGAGGGGTGGGGAGCTGTTTTTT. Full variable domain (rest looked up from reference TRBV2 and TRBJ2-2): EPEVTQTPSHQVTQMGQEVILRCVPISNHLYFYWYRQILGQKVEFLVSFYNNEISEKSEIFDDQFSVERPDGSNFTLKIRSTKLEDSAMYFCASSPGTSGRGGELFFGEGSRLTVL.

This chain connects TRBV27 to TRBJ2-1, with TRBD2 identical over 8 bases. Germline CDR1 MNHEY, CDR2 SMNVEV (reference sequence). CDR3 length equals 15 residues. The V segment lost 4 bases and the J segment 3 bases; nucleotides outside the gene matches: 5. The CDR3 DNA follows: TGTGCCAGCAGTTCCGGGACTAGTGGCTACAATGAGCAGTTCTTC. Translating it yields CASSSGTSGYNEQFF.

CDR3 nucleotides: TGTGCCAGCAGCGTAGAGAGGGGGCTAGTCACCGGGGAGCTGTTTTTT. Residues: CASSVERGLVTGELFF. The chain is built from TRBV9 and TRBJ2-2; 7 nucleotides agree with TRBD1. The length of the CDR3 is 16 residues. The junction had 6 bases not matched to a gene; V was cut back by 0 bases and J by 4 bases. CDR1 and CDR2 (germline): SGDLS, YYNGEE.

The rearrangement links TRBV14 to TRBJ2-3, with 12 bases identical to TRBD2. With 4 bases clipped from V and 2 bases from J, the junction kept 7 bases outside the gene matches. CDR3 size: 17 residues. The germline CDR1 and CDR2 sequences are SGHDN and FVKESK. The DNA of the CDR3 is TGTGCCAGCAGCCCGCGACTAGCGGGGGCGTTCACAGATACGCAGTATTTT. Its protein is CASSPRLAGAFTDTQYF.

This clone was counted once. The rearrangement joins TRBV6-4 to TRBJ2-3, with 15 bases that match TRBD2. Germline V gene data show CDR1 as MRHNA and CDR2 as SNTAGT. The length of the CDR3 is 16 residues. V was pared by 3 bases and J by 5 bases, with 3 bases of the junction left unmatched. The chain's CDR3 is CASSERTSGRGDTQYF. In nucleotides, the CDR3 is TGTGCCAGCAGTGAGAGGACTAGCGGGAGGGGAGATACGCAGTATTTT.

The genes are TRBV5-1 and TRBJ1-1; D is undetermined. Looked up from germline, CDR1 is SGHRS and CDR2 is YFSETQ. V lost 4 bases to trimming and J lost 1 base, with 8 bases between them. The length of the CDR3 is 13 residues. CDR3 nucleotide sequence: TGCGCCAGCAGCCAATACTCGAACACTGAAGCTTTCTTT. This translates into CASSQYSNTEAFF.